This is a list of T cell receptor beta chains from one sample in a study of blood T cell repertoires in COVID-19. The assay was immunoSEQ multiplex PCR, and TCRdb's table has in-frame clones only and misses some. The table has tens of thousands of clones, around 79% seen once. Material for sequencing was peripheral blood. The source is a human donor in a cohort sampled during active COVID-19. Both conserved end residues are part of each CDR3. A D gene is named only where the DNA matches it firmly. Size is omitted from some rows. Given values are once, few, many or a class for expanded clones.

size: NA
V: TRBV6-6
J: TRBJ2-7
D: NA
CDR3: CASREDSAYEQYF
DNA: TGTGCCAGCAGGGAAGACAGTGCCTACGAGCAGTACTTC

size: NA
V: TRBV5-1
J: TRBJ1-1
D: NA
CDR3: CASSLEAGVTEAFF
DNA: TGCGCCAGCAGCTTGGAGGCAGGGGTGACTGAAGCTTTCTTT

size: NA
V: TRBV6-5
J: TRBJ2-7
D: TRBD2
CDR3: CASSPREGLEQYF
DNA: TGTGCCAGCAGTCCCCGGGAGGGGCTCGAGCAGTACTTC

size: NA
V: TRBV7-2
J: TRBJ1-5
D: TRBD1
CDR3: CASSMHHGTAQPQHF
DNA: TGTGCCAGCAGCATGCATCACGGGACAGCTCAGCCCCAGCATTTT

size: NA
V: TRBV5-8
J: TRBJ2-2
D: NA
CDR3: CASSLGQSQSSGELFF
DNA: TGTGCCAGCAGCCTCGGACAGTCCCAGAGTTCTGGGGAGCTGTTTTTT

size: many
V: TRBV6-5
J: TRBJ1-1
D: NA
CDR3: CASRPGGDNTEAFF
DNA: TGTGCCAGCAGACCCGGGGGGGACAACACTGAAGCTTTCTTT

size: NA
V: TRBV9
J: TRBJ2-7
D: NA
CDR3: CASSVEPSSYEQYF
DNA: TGTGCCAGCAGCGTAGAACCTAGCTCCTACGAGCAGTACTTC

size: NA
V: TRBV6-5
J: TRBJ2-7
D: NA
CDR3: CASSYPGGKQYF
DNA: TGTGCCAGCAGTTACCCAGGCGGGAAGCAGTACTTC

size: NA
V: TRBV27
J: TRBJ2-7
D: TRBD1
CDR3: CASSPGQGRGQYF
DNA: TGTGCCAGCAGTCCGGGACAGGGAAGGGGGCAGTACTTC

size: NA
V: TRBV7-3
J: TRBJ2-1
D: TRBD2
CDR3: CASSSLRTSGSVGNEQFF
DNA: TGTGCCAGCAGCTCCCTTCGGACTAGCGGGAGTGTGGGCAATGAGCAGTTCTTC

size: NA
V: TRBV10-2
J: TRBJ2-7
D: TRBD2
CDR3: CASTSGGQGSYEQYF
DNA: TGCGCCAGCACCTCGGGAGGGCAGGGTTCCTACGAGCAGTACTTC

size: NA
V: TRBV7-7
J: TRBJ2-5
D: TRBD2
CDR3: CASSLSGREETQYF
DNA: TGTGCTAGCAGCCTTAGCGGGAGGGAAGAGACCCAGTACTTC

size: NA
V: TRBV7-9
J: TRBJ2-2
D: TRBD1
CDR3: CASSGDRDGELFF
DNA: TGTGCCAGCAGCGGGGACAGGGACGGGGAGCTGTTTTTT

size: NA
V: TRBV19
J: TRBJ1-2
D: NA
CDR3: CASTMGGMGYTF
DNA: TGTGCCAGTACCATGGGAGGGATGGGCTACACCTTC

size: NA
V: TRBV4-2
J: TRBJ2-2
D: TRBD2
CDR3: CASSQSGDTGELFF
DNA: TGTGCCAGCAGCCAGAGCGGGGACACCGGGGAGCTGTTTTTT

size: NA
V: TRBV2
J: TRBJ2-7
D: NA
CDR3: CASAGDSYEQYF
DNA: TGTGCCAGCGCAGGGGACTCCTACGAGCAGTACTTC

size: few
V: TRBV5-1
J: TRBJ1-4
D: NA
CDR3: CASSRTLDNEKLFF
DNA: TGCGCCAGCAGCCGGACACTGGATAATGAAAAACTGTTTTTT

size: NA
V: TRBV3-1/TRBV3-2
J: TRBJ2-1
D: TRBD2
CDR3: CASSSLAANEQFF
DNA: TGTGCCAGCAGCTCACTAGCGGCCAATGAGCAGTTCTTC

size: NA
V: TRBV19
J: TRBJ1-6
D: TRBD1
CDR3: CATRQGEDNSPLHF
DNA: TGTGCCACACGACAGGGGGAGGATAATTCACCCCTCCACTTT

size: NA
V: TRBV6-5
J: TRBJ2-3
D: NA
CDR3: CASSRGFRDTQYF
DNA: TGTGCCAGCAGTCGGGGTTTCCGGGATACGCAGTATTTT

size: NA
V: TRBV5-6
J: TRBJ1-2
D: NA
CDR3: CASTPGGGPPYGYTF
DNA: TGTGCCAGCACCCCCGGGGGGGGCCCCCCTTATGGCTACACCTTC

size: NA
V: TRBV11-2
J: TRBJ2-2
D: TRBD2
CDR3: CASSPGWTSGELFF
DNA: TGTGCCAGCAGCCCAGGGTGGACTAGCGGGGAGCTGTTTTTT

size: NA
V: TRBV6-5
J: TRBJ1-2
D: TRBD1
CDR3: CASSLRDRDGYTF
DNA: TGTGCCAGCAGTCTCCGGGACAGGGATGGCTACACCTTC

size: NA
V: TRBV7-6
J: TRBJ2-7
D: TRBD1
CDR3: CASSLGTGYEQYF
DNA: TGTGCCAGCAGCTTAGGGACAGGCTACGAGCAGTACTTC

size: NA
V: TRBV7-9
J: TRBJ1-5
D: TRBD1
CDR3: CASSTGTGGGQPQHF
DNA: TGTGCCAGCAGCACCGGGACAGGAGGAGGGCAGCCCCAGCATTTT

size: NA
V: TRBV3-1/TRBV3-2
J: TRBJ2-2
D: NA
CDR3: CASSQGFPGPGELFF
DNA: TGTGCCAGCAGCCAAGGGTTCCCTGGGCCCGGGGAGCTGTTTTTT

size: NA
V: TRBV6-5
J: TRBJ2-1
D: NA
CDR3: CASRLADTSYNEQFF
DNA: TGTGCCAGCAGATTAGCGGACACCTCCTACAATGAGCAGTTCTTC

size: NA
V: TRBV5-5
J: TRBJ2-5
D: NA
CDR3: CASSRGGREETQYF
DNA: TGTGCCAGCAGCAGGGGGGGAAGGGAGGAGACCCAGTACTTC

size: NA
V: TRBV28
J: TRBJ2-3
D: TRBD2
CDR3: CASRGSGGLNTQYF
DNA: TGTGCCAGCAGAGGTAGCGGGGGATTGAATACGCAGTATTTT

size: few
V: TRBV18
J: TRBJ1-6
D: NA
CDR3: CASSPVGTIGSPLHF
DNA: TGTGCCAGCTCACCAGTCGGGACTATAGGTTCACCCCTCCACTTT

size: few
V: TRBV7-9
J: TRBJ2-7
D: NA
CDR3: CASSLDSQEGYEQYF
DNA: TGTGCCAGCAGCTTGGATAGTCAAGAGGGCTACGAGCAGTACTTC

size: NA
V: TRBV18
J: TRBJ1-1
D: NA
CDR3: CASSRGQNTEAFF
DNA: TGTGCCAGCTCACGCGGACAGAACACTGAAGCTTTCTTT

size: few
V: TRBV10-2
J: TRBJ2-7
D: TRBD1
CDR3: CASSELRDRDHEQYF
DNA: TGCGCCAGCAGTGAGTTGAGGGACAGGGACCACGAGCAGTACTTC

size: few
V: TRBV10-3
J: TRBJ2-7
D: TRBD1
CDR3: CAISAGTGYYEQYF
DNA: TGTGCCATCAGTGCCGGGACAGGGTACTACGAGCAGTACTTC

size: NA
V: TRBV2
J: TRBJ2-7
D: NA
CDR3: CASSVSKRGEQYF
DNA: TGTGCCAGCAGTGTCTCCAAGCGAGGCGAGCAGTACTTC

size: NA
V: TRBV28
J: TRBJ1-4
D: NA
CDR3: CASSDSATNEKLFF
DNA: TGTGCCAGCAGTGATAGTGCAACTAATGAAAAACTGTTTTTT

size: few
V: TRBV24-1
J: TRBJ2-2
D: NA
CDR3: CATSAGTNTGELFF
DNA: TGTGCCACCAGTGCCGGGACAAACACCGGGGAGCTGTTTTTT

size: few
V: TRBV7-2
J: TRBJ2-7
D: TRBD2
CDR3: CASSLGLAGGEQYF
DNA: TGTGCCAGCAGCCTTGGACTAGCGGGAGGCGAGCAGTACTTC

size: NA
V: TRBV27
J: TRBJ2-1
D: NA
CDR3: CASSRRTGEQFF
DNA: TGTGCCAGCAGCCGCAGGACGGGGGAGCAGTTCTTC

size: NA
V: TRBV29-1
J: TRBJ1-5
D: TRBD1
CDR3: CSVGDRSNQPQHF
DNA: TGCAGCGTAGGGGACAGATCCAATCAGCCCCAGCATTTT

size: NA
V: TRBV7-2
J: TRBJ1-5
D: TRBD1
CDR3: CASSSRQGTNQPQHF
DNA: TGTGCCAGCAGCTCGCGACAGGGAACAAATCAGCCCCAGCATTTT

size: NA
V: TRBV5-6
J: TRBJ2-7
D: TRBD1
CDR3: CASSLGQGSSYEQYF
DNA: TGTGCCAGCAGCTTAGGACAGGGAAGCTCCTACGAGCAGTACTTC

size: NA
V: TRBV7-9
J: TRBJ1-2
D: NA
CDR3: CASSLAMGTQNYGYTF
DNA: TGTGCCAGCAGCTTAGCCATGGGGACTCAAAACTATGGCTACACCTTC

size: NA
V: TRBV3-1/TRBV3-2
J: TRBJ2-1
D: NA
CDR3: CASSPPGVSYNEQFF
DNA: TGTGCCAGCAGCCCCCCCGGGGTATCCTACAATGAGCAGTTCTTC

size: NA
V: TRBV27
J: TRBJ1-2
D: TRBD1
CDR3: CASSPGTGPLGYTF
DNA: TGTGCCAGCAGTCCCGGGACAGGACCTCTTGGCTACACCTTC

size: NA
V: TRBV14
J: TRBJ1-1
D: TRBD1
CDR3: CASSPRTGSEAFF
DNA: TGTGCCAGCAGCCCTCGGACAGGGTCCGAAGCTTTCTTT

size: NA
V: TRBV5-1
J: TRBJ2-2
D: NA
CDR3: CASSLGSAGELFF
DNA: TGCGCCAGCAGCTTGGGATCGGCCGGGGAGCTGTTTTTT